This T cell receptor beta chain appears in the sequencing data of a study of shared clonotypes between healthy human individuals. V was cut by 3 bases and J by 5 bases, with 13 bases left in between. This CDR3 spans 14 amino acids. CDR1 is WSHSY, CDR2 SAAADI, per germline. Measured with immunoSEQ multiplex PCR; TCRdb has only the in-frame clones, and not every one. The table has about 490,000 clones, about 78% seen once. The receptor's source is a woman in her thirties or forties in good health. Some clones in this sample may be carry-over from other donors' samples. The specimen sequenced was PBMCs. The chain combines TRBV10-2 with TRBJ2-5; a weak D match, TRBD1 (5 bases). The CDR3 reads CASSEISGLETQYF. CDR3 nucleotide sequence: TGCGCCAGCAGTGAAATCTCAGGGCTGGAGACCCAGTACTTC.